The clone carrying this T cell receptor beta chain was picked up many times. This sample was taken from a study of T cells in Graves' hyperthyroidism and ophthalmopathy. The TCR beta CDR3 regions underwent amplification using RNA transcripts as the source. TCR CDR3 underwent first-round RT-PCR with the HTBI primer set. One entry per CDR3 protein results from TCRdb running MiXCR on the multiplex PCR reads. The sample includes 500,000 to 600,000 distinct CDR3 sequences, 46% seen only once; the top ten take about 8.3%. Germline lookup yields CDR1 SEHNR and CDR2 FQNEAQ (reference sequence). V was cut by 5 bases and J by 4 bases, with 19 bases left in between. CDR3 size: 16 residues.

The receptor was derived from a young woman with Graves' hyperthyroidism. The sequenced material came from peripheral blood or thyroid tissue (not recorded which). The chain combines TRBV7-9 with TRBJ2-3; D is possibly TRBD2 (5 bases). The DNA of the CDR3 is TGTGCCAGCAGCCAGATGCGAGAGACGGAGGCAGATACGCAGTATTTT. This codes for CASSQMRETEADTQYF.